This TCR beta chain was documented in a study of blood T cells in healthy people across ages. With a J-beta primer mix and a sample-barcoded 5' primer, a second PCR ran about 6 to 11 cycles. TCRdb reprocessed the 5' RACE reads with MiXCR, giving one entry per CDR3 protein. Counted here are around 970,000 distinct CDR3 sequences, roughly 51% occurring once; the ten biggest clones make up about a fifth. V was clipped by 3 bases and J by 9 bases, with 16 bases between them. Per the germline V gene, CDR1 is SGHDT and CDR2 is YYEEEE. This CDR3 comprises 14 residues. This TCR was recovered from a woman aged 60 to 75 in good health. Sequenced material: blood. The chain carries TRBV5-6 and TRBJ2-1; possibly TRBD1 or TRBD2 for D (5 bases each). DNA for the CDR3: TGTGCCAGCAGCTGGGGGAAAGCAGCCGGTGAGCAGTTCTTC. Translation gives CASSWGKAAGEQFF.